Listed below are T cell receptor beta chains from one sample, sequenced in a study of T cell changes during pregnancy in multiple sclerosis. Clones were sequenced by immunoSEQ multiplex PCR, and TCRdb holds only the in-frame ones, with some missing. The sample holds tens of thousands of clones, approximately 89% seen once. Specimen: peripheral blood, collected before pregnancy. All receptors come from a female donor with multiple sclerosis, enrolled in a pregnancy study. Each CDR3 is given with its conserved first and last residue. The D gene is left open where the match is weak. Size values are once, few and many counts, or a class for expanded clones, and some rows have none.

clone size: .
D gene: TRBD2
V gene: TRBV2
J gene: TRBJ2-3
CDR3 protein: CASKEREWTDTQYF
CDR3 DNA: TGTGCCAGCAAGGAGCGGGAGTGGACAGATACGCAGTATTTT

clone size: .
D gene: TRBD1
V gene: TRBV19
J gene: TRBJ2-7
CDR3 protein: CASSIGQGTTYEQYF
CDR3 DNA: TGTGCCAGTAGTATAGGACAGGGCACTACCTACGAGCAGTACTTC

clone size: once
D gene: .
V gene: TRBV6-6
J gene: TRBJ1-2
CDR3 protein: CATREAPWGYTF
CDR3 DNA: TGTGCCACCAGAGAGGCCCCCTGGGGCTACACCTTC

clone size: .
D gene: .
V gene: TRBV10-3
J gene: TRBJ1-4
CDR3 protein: CAISESTTRAREKLFF
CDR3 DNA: TGTGCCATCAGTGAGTCGACAACCAGGGCGCGTGAAAAACTGTTTTTT

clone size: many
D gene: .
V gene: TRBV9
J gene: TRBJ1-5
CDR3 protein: CASSVSWGERPQHF
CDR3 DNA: TGTGCCAGCAGCGTATCCTGGGGGGAGCGGCCCCAGCATTTT

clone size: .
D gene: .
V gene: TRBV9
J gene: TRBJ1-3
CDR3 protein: CASSPHKDRGGNTIYF
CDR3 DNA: TGTGCCAGCAGCCCCCACAAGGATCGAGGGGGAAACACCATATATTTT

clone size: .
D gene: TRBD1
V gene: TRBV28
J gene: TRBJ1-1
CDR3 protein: CASRPTGGASEAFF
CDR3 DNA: TGTGCCAGCAGACCTACAGGGGGCGCCTCTGAAGCTTTCTTT

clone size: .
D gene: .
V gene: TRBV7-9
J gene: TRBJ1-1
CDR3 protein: CASSIPEMNTEAFF
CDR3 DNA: TGTGCCAGCAGCATCCCGGAGATGAACACTGAAGCTTTCTTT

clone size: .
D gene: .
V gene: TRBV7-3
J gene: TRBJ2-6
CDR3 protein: CASSLIFPPSGANVLTF
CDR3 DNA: TGTGCCAGCAGCTTAATCTTTCCCCCCTCTGGGGCCAACGTCCTGACTTTC

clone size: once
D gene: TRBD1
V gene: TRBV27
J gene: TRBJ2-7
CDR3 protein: CASSSWTGPHEQYF
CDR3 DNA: TGTGCCAGCAGTTCTTGGACAGGGCCCCACGAGCAGTACTTC

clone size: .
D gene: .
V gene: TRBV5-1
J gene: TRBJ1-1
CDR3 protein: CASSLEVRNTEAFF
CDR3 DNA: TGCGCCAGCAGCTTGGAAGTGCGCAACACTGAAGCTTTCTTT

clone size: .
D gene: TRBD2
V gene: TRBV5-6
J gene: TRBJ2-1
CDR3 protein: CASSLVGASGGALDEQFF
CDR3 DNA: TGTGCCAGCAGCTTGGTGGGGGCTAGCGGGGGGGCTCTAGATGAGCAGTTCTTC

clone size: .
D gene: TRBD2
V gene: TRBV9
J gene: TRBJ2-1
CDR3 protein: CASTQIDTSGGWDEQFF
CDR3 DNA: TGTGCCAGCACCCAAATAGACACTAGCGGGGGGTGGGATGAGCAGTTCTTC

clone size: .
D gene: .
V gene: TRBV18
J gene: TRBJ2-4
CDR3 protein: CASSPGRLGNIQYF
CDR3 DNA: TGTGCCAGCTCACCCGGCCGACTTGGGAACATTCAGTACTTC

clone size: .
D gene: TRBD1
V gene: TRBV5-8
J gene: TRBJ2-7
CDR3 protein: CASSKGDRDIREQYF
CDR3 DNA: TGTGCCAGCAGTAAGGGGGACAGGGATATACGGGAGCAGTACTTC

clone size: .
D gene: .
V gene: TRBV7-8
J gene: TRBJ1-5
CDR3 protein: CASSLSDSTNQPQHF
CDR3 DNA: TGTGCCAGCAGCTTATCTGACAGCACTAATCAGCCCCAGCATTTT